The clone carrying this T cell receptor (beta chain) was detected only a few times. The antigen is unknown. Time point noted: cycle 4 day 1 (C4D1), after six to seven weeks of nivolumab. Patients all relapsed after autologous stem cell transplantation, and there was variation in brentuximab vedotin exposure. This entry is derived from a study of PD-1 blockade in classical Hodgkin lymphoma. Turning to the study itself: It was nivolumab at 3 mg/kg, given intravenously every 2 weeks, that patients received.

This table comes from immunoSEQ multiplex PCR, and its TCRdb copy is limited to in-frame clones, with some not included. Of 20,000 to 25,000 clones listed, 65% to 80% are singletons. Trimming removed 0 bases at V and 8 bases at J, with 10 bases between. The CDR3 has 13 residues. Germline CDR1 and CDR2: LGHNA and YSLEER. Notes on the study in general: Complete responders entered with baseline diversity on par with newly diagnosed patients, the results showed.

Sequences were derived from peripheral blood mononuclear cells (PBMCs), sampled before the fourth cycle of nivolumab. The sequence was obtained from a human donor with classical Hodgkin lymphoma. The chain is built from TRBV4-3 and TRBJ1-2, with D hard to call. The chain's CDR3 is CASSQDRVGGYTF. For the CDR3, the DNA is TGCGCCAGCAGCCAAGACCGGGTAGGGGGCTACACCTTC.